Following are 10 T cell receptor beta chains from one sample sequenced in a study of cytomegalovirus exposure and HLA in healthy donors. This PCR relied on a set of 60 Vbeta primers and 13 Jbeta primers. TCRdb's copy holds only in-frame clones and misses some; the assay was immunoSEQ multiplex PCR. The table has some 130,000 clones, 70% to 85% seen once; the top ten hold 1.4% to 1.5%. The sample taken for sequencing was PBMCs. These receptors were collected from a female donor in good health and CMV-seronegative.

The CDR3 nucleotides read TGCAGCGAAAGGACTAGCGGGAGTACAGATACGCAGTATTTT. Its protein product is CSERTSGSTDTQYF. The chain employs TRBV29-1 and TRBJ2-3; 13 bases map to TRBD2. CDR3 length: 14 amino acids. The trim removed 7 bases at V and 3 bases at J, leaving 4 bases unmatched. Germline V gene data show CDR1 as SQVTM and CDR2 as ANQGSEA.

The rearrangement uses TRBV7-2 and TRBJ2-7, with D unclear. The V and J ends lost 3 bases and 4 bases respectively, with 10 bases between them. Germline CDR1 is SGHTA and CDR2 is FQGNSA. There are 13 residues in the CDR3. The CDR3 reads CASSFWLDYEQYF. CDR3 DNA: TGTGCCAGCAGCTTCTGGCTAGATTACGAGCAGTACTTC.

The rearrangement uses TRBV14 and TRBJ2-7; 11 bases line up with TRBD2. CDR1 SGHDN and CDR2 FVKESK come from the germline V gene. The CDR3 consists of 13 residues. The V segment lost 4 bases and the J segment 5 bases; nucleotides outside the gene matches: 1. CDR3 sequence: CASSLAGGNEQYF. CDR3 DNA sequence: TGTGCCAGCAGCCTAGCGGGAGGGAACGAGCAGTACTTC. Full variable domain (outside the CDR3, taken from reference TRBV14 and TRBJ2-7): EAGVTQFPSHSVIEKGQTVTLRCDPISGHDNLYWYRRVMGKEIKFLLHFVKESKQDESGMPNNRFLAERTGGTYSTLKVQPAELEDSGVYFCASSLAGGNEQYFGPGTRLTVT.

V usage is TRBV7-3 and J usage is TRBJ2-2; 10 nucleotides align to TRBD1. The germline gives CDR1 SGHTA, CDR2 FQGTGA. This CDR3 contains 16 residues. The V and J ends lost 1 base and 10 bases, in that order; junction bases with no gene match: 9. This chain's CDR3 is CASSLRDRGPGTELFF. The CDR3 region has the DNA TGTGCCAGCAGCTTAAGGGACAGGGGCCCCGGAACGGAGCTGTTTTTT.

The J gene is TRBJ1-5, the V gene TRBV13; TRBD1 aligns across 9 bases. The germline V gene has CDR1 PRHDT and CDR2 FYEKMQ (reference sequence). The CDR3 extends over 14 amino acids. With V trimmed by 3 bases and J by 4 bases, 1 base remained unmatched. CDR3 sequence: CASSFDRGNQPQHF. In DNA form, the CDR3 reads TGTGCCAGCAGCTTCGACAGGGGGAATCAGCCCCAGCATTTT.

This chain connects TRBV5-4 to TRBJ2-1; maybe TRBD2 (6 bases). This CDR3 comprises 13 residues. V was shortened by 0 bases and J by 8 bases, with 9 bases between the two germline ends. CDR1 and CDR2 from the germline V gene are SGHNT and YYREEE (reference sequence). For the CDR3, the DNA is TGTGCCAGCAGCTTGGGGACTAATTATGAGCAGTTCTTC. This codes for CASSLGTNYEQFF.

This rearrangement joins TRBV29-1 to TRBJ2-7; the D is unclear. Trimming pared 1 base from V and 3 bases from J, leaving 4 bases between. The length of the CDR3 is 11 residues. Per germline, CDR1 SQVTM and CDR2 ANQGSEA. The CDR3 region has the DNA TGCAGCGTTGAAGTTAACTACGAGCAGTACTTC. It is translated as CSVEVNYEQYF.

V and J are TRBV4-1 and TRBJ1-5, with a tentative D call TRBD1 (6 bases). The CDR3 covers 16 residues. V was trimmed by 4 bases and J by 3 bases, leaving 16 bases between them. The germline gives CDR1 MGHRA, CDR2 YSYEKL. CDR3 sequence (DNA): TGCGCCAGCAGCCGGTTTGGGGGGGCCGCCAATCAGCCCCAGCATTTT. It specifies CASSRFGGAANQPQHF.

The rearrangement joins TRBV5-1 to TRBJ2-7; 7 bases align to TRBD1. The CDR3 runs 15 residues. The trim removed 4 bases at V and 0 bases at J, leaving 7 bases unmatched. In germline, CDR1 is SGHRS, CDR2 YFSETQ. The CDR3 bases are TGCGCCAGCAGCACTCCAGGGGGTAGCTCCTACGAGCAGTACTTC. This codes for CASSTPGGSSYEQYF.

This chain uses TRBV10-3 with TRBJ1-1; D is perhaps TRBD1 (5 bases). CDR3 length: 14 amino acids. Germline V lookup: CDR1 ENHRY, CDR2 SYGVKD. Trimming shortened V by 0 bases and J by 3 bases, and 8 bases separated the two germline ends. CDR3 in DNA: TGTGCCATCAGTGAGTCGGGAGGGGACACTGAAGCTTTCTTT. Amino acid sequence: CAISESGGDTEAFF.